The clone carrying this TCR beta chain was detected only a few times. The data belong to a study of type 1 regulatory T cells. TCRdb passed the reads through MiXCR, listing each CDR3 protein once. This table holds approximately 20,000 distinct CDR3 sequences, about 10% found once. Per the germline V gene, CDR1 is DFQATT and CDR2 is SNEGSKA (reference sequence). The CDR3 covers 14 residues. With 5 bases clipped from V and 4 bases from J, the junction kept 2 bases outside the gene matches. The clonotype comes from a human donor in good health. Material for sequencing was CD4+ T cells, either the whole sample or a sorted fraction (not recorded which). This chain joins TRBV20-1 and TRBJ2-1; TRBD2 matches at 13 bases. As DNA, the CDR3 is TGCAGTGCTGAGGGACTAGCGGGATACAATGAGCAGTTCTTC. Residues: CSAEGLAGYNEQFF.